Listed here is a single TCR beta chain. This clone's antigen is unknown. There are no base qualities to consult, and no much larger clone falls within one base. The collaborating institutions used their own protocols to collect whole blood in K2EDTA tubes. For TCRbeta analysis, collaborators shipped samples as frozen whole blood, isolated PBMCs, or DNA extracted from either of those sample types. The immunoSEQ Assay, a bias-controlled multiplex PCR, was used to amplify TCRbeta CDR3 regions from genomic DNA. The study's processing was this. The number of nucleated cells in each sample was estimated by amplification of reference gene primers within the assay. To quantify the absolute abundance of each unique TCRbeta CDR3 rearrangement, sequence reads were collapsed and filtered. For each sample, productive Simpson clonality was calculated as the square root of Simpson's diversity index over productive rearrangements. The table was pulled from immuneACCESS by TCRdb, which kept in-frame rearrangements only. Such tables lose some clones; where checked, under half of the loss comes from unresolved V genes, and the rest has no known cause. For V, J and clone size, that table is used; D and trimming come from the DNA. Counted in this sample were 100,000 to 150,000 clones; around 80% of them appeared once. The ten top clones hold 3.5% to 4% of the sample.

This entry comes from a study of blood T cell repertoires in COVID-19 (dated by TCRdb to 2020 to 2021). For the study in its entirety: Collaborator samples came from the United States, Italy and Spain and covered acute and convalescent phases of COVID-19. The prospective study material was composed of cDNA or gDNA derived from T cells, B-cell-depleted T cells, or PBMCs. The dataset comprised deeply sampled blood TCRbeta repertoires from subjects exposed to, actively infected with, or recovered from COVID-19. The repertoires were made available in a free public database intended to serve as a resource for research on the immune response to SARS-CoV-2. The samples were drawn from the first 160 participants of the ongoing ImmuneRACE study and from 1,254 subjects provided by 6 global collaborators. A de-identified subject ID, COVID-19 status, age in years and sex were almost always included in the sample metadata. Where available, HLA class I and class II types were taken from metadata supplied by the sample provider and were not determined by assay-based typing.

From the cysteine through the phenylalanine, the CDR3 covers 14 amino acids. Only the CDR3 part of the read is kept: 42 bases, read in frame from the first base. V ends up 0 bases short and J 4 bases short, with an unmatched junction base count of 1. From a lookup of the germline V gene, CDR1 and CDR2 are SGDLS and YYNGEE. The investigation overall reported the following: Clinical and demographic metadata were provided uncurated, with the amount varying by source and participant.

The chain was built from TRBV9 and TRBJ1-5; the junction holds 7 bases that match TRBD1. The sample comprised peripheral blood. This sequence originates from a woman aged 45 to 65 with acute or convalescent COVID-19. The bases are TGTGCCAGCAGCGTAGAGGGGGCGAATCAGCCCCAGCATTTT. It encodes CASSVEGANQPQHF. The reference TRBV9 and TRBJ1-5 proteins fill in what lies around the CDR3, so the full variable domain reads DSGVTQTPKHLITATGQRVTLRCSPRSGDLSVYWYQQSLDQGLQFLIQYYNGEERAKGNILERFSAQQFPDLHSELNLSSLELGDSALYFCASSVEGANQPQHFGDGTRLSIL.